This T cell receptor beta chain emerged from a study of shared clonotypes between healthy human individuals. As for the study in general: Three CD4 naive, three CD4 memory, two CD8 naive and one CD8 memory plate were used per donor.

Positively selected for CCR7, the CD45RO-negative cells used as naive CD8 cells excluded terminally differentiated effector memory CD45RA+ cells. This CDR3 is built from 18 residues. The germline V gene has CDR1 WSHSY and CDR2 SAAADI. V dropped 0 bases and J dropped 4; count of bases not matched to a gene: 8. General observations from the study: There were few donors, and this limited the genetic and exposure-history diversity represented.

Worth noting for this clone: Its antigen remains unknown.

It was at deep level that the assay was run. Profiled with immunoSEQ multiplex PCR; TCRdb holds only in-frame clones, not every one. The data contain approximately 810,000 clones, about 92% of them singletons. Sequenced material: naive CD8+ T cells sorted from blood. The source is a man aged 25 to 45 in good health. The rearrangement links TRBV10-2 to TRBJ2-1, with 11 bases fitting TRBD2. The CDR3 region is CASSESPPGLAAYNEQFF. DNA for the CDR3: TGCGCCAGCAGTGAGTCCCCACCGGGACTAGCGGCTTACAATGAGCAGTTCTTC.